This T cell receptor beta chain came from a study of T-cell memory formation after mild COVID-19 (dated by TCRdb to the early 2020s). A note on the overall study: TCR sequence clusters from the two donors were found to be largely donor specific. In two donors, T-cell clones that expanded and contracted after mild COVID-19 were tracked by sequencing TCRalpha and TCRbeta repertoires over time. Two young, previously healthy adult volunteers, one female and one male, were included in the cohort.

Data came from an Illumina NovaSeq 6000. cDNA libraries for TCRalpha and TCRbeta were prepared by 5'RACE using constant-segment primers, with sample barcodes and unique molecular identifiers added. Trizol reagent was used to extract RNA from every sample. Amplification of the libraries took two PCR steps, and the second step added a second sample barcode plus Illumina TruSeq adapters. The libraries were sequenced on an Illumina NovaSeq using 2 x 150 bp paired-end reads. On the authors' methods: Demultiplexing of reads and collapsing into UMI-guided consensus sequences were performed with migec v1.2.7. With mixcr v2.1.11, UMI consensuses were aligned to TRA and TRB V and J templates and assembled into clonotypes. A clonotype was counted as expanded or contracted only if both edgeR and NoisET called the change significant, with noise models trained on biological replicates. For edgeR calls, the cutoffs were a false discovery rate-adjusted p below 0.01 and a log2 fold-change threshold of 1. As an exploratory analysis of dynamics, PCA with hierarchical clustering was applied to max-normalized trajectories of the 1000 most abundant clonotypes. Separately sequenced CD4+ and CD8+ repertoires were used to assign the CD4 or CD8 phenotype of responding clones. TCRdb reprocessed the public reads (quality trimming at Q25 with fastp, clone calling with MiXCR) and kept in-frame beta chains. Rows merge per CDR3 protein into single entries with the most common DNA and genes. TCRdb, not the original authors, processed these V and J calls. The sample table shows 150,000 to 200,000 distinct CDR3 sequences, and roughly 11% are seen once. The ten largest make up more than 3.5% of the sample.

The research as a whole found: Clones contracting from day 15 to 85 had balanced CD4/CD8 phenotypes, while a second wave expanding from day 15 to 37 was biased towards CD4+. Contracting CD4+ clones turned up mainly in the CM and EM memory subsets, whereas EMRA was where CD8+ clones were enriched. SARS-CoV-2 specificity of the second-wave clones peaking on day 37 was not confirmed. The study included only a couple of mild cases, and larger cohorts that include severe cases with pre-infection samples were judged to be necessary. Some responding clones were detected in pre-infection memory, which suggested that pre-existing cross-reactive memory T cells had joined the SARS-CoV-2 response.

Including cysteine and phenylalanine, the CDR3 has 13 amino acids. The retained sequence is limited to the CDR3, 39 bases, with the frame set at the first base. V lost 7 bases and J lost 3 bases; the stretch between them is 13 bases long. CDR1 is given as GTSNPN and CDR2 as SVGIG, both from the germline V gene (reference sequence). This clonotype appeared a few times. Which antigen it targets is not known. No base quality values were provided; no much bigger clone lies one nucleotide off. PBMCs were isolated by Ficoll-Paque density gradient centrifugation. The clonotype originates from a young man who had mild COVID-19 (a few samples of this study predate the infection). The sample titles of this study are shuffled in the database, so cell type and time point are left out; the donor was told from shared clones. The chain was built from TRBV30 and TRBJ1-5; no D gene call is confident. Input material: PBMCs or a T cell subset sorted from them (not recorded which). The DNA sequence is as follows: TGTGCCTTGGGTCCCCCCGACAATCAGCCCCAGCATTTT. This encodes CALGPPDNQPQHF. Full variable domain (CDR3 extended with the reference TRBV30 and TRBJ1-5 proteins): SQTIHQWPATLVQPVGSPLSLECTVEGTSNPNLYWYRQAAGRGLQLLFYSVGIGQISSEVPQNLSASRPQDRQFILSSKKLLLSDSGFYLCALGPPDNQPQHFGDGTRLSIL.